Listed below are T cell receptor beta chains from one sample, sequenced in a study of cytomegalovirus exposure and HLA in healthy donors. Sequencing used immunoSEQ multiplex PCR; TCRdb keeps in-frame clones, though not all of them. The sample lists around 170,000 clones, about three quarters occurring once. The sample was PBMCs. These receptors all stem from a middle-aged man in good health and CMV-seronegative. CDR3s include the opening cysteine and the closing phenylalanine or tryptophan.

cdr3_aa: CASSFGGVSLHNSPLHF
v_call: TRBV7-9

cdr3_aa: CASSPPGQGTGELFF
v_call: TRBV7-9

cdr3_aa: CTSSDDLAGALYEQYF
v_call: TRBV1

cdr3_aa: CASSPTREPLEQYF
v_call: TRBV18

cdr3_aa: CASSLDSSTGELFF
v_call: TRBV5-1

cdr3_aa: CASSPGSLTRETQYF
v_call: TRBV5-1

cdr3_aa: CASSPASGSDTQYF
v_call: TRBV7-2

cdr3_aa: CASSDSPGQRYSYEQYF
v_call: TRBV6-4

cdr3_aa: CASSLDRGNYGYTF
v_call: TRBV7-2

cdr3_aa: CASSSGQGVPYGYTF
v_call: TRBV6-5

cdr3_aa: CASSRDRLETQYF
v_call: TRBV7-2

cdr3_aa: CASSLAETQYF
v_call: TRBV5-6

cdr3_aa: CASSSEETSALEQYF
v_call: TRBV7-2

cdr3_aa: CASSIRGGPSYEQYF
v_call: TRBV19

cdr3_aa: CASRTEGREGSGANVLTF
v_call: TRBV2

cdr3_aa: CASSLLTGEKLFF
v_call: TRBV13

cdr3_aa: CASLSGGLSKDTQYF
v_call: TRBV10-2

cdr3_aa: CAISEEEETQYF
v_call: TRBV10-3

cdr3_aa: CASSVSNRGYYEQYF
v_call: TRBV7-2

cdr3_aa: CASSYPAGLAQWEQFF
v_call: TRBV6-5

cdr3_aa: CASSVEQKDYGYTF
v_call: TRBV9

cdr3_aa: CAISGTGNGGYTF
v_call: TRBV10-3

cdr3_aa: CASSQDSGDAYNSPLHF
v_call: TRBV4-3

cdr3_aa: CASSLSTEQFF
v_call: TRBV7-2

cdr3_aa: CASSPLGQGAIQPQHF
v_call: TRBV19

cdr3_aa: CASSEWAGYGYTF
v_call: TRBV7-2

cdr3_aa: CASRGQGRPWGYTF
v_call: TRBV6-5

cdr3_aa: CASSYRPYRDHEQYF
v_call: TRBV11-2

cdr3_aa: CSVRTGSAEQYF
v_call: TRBV29-1

cdr3_aa: CASSHGGADTQYF
v_call: TRBV7-7

cdr3_aa: CASSLSGGSYNEQFF
v_call: TRBV27

cdr3_aa: CASSQGPGELFF
v_call: TRBV5-1

cdr3_aa: CASSLDTGSGNTIYF
v_call: TRBV5-4

cdr3_aa: CANLRQGPYEQYF
v_call: TRBV10-1

cdr3_aa: CASSPGLGQGYEQYF
v_call: TRBV7-2

cdr3_aa: CASSVVGDSNYGYTF
v_call: TRBV9